The clone carrying this T cell receptor beta chain was picked up a small number of times. Researchers prepared the TCRbeta library using unique molecular identifiers, the study reports. MiXCR, run by TCRdb on the PCR reads, gives a single entry per CDR3 protein. Here the sample spans about 500,000 distinct CDR3 sequences, less than 35% being singletons. This entry belongs to a study of T-cell reconstitution after alpha-beta-depleted transplantation in children. V was clipped by 0 bases and J by 5 bases, with 11 bases between them. The CDR3 length is 14 residues. Germline-derived CDR1 and CDR2 are SGHRS and YFSETQ.

The sequencing used PBMCs from the stem cell graft donor, collected from the stem cell graft. The chain is built from TRBV5-1 and TRBJ1-2, with D possibly matching TRBD1 (5 bases). The clonotype comes from a human donor who donated a stem cell graft to a child with aplastic anemia. The CDR3 nucleotides are TGCGCCAGCAGCTTGGACCCAGGGAATTATGGCTACACCTTC. The encoded protein is CASSLDPGNYGYTF. Full variable domain (remainder filled in from reference TRBV5-1 and TRBJ1-2): KAGVTQTPRYLIKTRGQQVTLSCSPISGHRSVSWYQQTPGQGLQFLFEYFSETQRNKGNFPGRFSGRQFSNSRSEMNVSTLELGDSALYLCASSLDPGNYGYTFGSGTRLTVV.